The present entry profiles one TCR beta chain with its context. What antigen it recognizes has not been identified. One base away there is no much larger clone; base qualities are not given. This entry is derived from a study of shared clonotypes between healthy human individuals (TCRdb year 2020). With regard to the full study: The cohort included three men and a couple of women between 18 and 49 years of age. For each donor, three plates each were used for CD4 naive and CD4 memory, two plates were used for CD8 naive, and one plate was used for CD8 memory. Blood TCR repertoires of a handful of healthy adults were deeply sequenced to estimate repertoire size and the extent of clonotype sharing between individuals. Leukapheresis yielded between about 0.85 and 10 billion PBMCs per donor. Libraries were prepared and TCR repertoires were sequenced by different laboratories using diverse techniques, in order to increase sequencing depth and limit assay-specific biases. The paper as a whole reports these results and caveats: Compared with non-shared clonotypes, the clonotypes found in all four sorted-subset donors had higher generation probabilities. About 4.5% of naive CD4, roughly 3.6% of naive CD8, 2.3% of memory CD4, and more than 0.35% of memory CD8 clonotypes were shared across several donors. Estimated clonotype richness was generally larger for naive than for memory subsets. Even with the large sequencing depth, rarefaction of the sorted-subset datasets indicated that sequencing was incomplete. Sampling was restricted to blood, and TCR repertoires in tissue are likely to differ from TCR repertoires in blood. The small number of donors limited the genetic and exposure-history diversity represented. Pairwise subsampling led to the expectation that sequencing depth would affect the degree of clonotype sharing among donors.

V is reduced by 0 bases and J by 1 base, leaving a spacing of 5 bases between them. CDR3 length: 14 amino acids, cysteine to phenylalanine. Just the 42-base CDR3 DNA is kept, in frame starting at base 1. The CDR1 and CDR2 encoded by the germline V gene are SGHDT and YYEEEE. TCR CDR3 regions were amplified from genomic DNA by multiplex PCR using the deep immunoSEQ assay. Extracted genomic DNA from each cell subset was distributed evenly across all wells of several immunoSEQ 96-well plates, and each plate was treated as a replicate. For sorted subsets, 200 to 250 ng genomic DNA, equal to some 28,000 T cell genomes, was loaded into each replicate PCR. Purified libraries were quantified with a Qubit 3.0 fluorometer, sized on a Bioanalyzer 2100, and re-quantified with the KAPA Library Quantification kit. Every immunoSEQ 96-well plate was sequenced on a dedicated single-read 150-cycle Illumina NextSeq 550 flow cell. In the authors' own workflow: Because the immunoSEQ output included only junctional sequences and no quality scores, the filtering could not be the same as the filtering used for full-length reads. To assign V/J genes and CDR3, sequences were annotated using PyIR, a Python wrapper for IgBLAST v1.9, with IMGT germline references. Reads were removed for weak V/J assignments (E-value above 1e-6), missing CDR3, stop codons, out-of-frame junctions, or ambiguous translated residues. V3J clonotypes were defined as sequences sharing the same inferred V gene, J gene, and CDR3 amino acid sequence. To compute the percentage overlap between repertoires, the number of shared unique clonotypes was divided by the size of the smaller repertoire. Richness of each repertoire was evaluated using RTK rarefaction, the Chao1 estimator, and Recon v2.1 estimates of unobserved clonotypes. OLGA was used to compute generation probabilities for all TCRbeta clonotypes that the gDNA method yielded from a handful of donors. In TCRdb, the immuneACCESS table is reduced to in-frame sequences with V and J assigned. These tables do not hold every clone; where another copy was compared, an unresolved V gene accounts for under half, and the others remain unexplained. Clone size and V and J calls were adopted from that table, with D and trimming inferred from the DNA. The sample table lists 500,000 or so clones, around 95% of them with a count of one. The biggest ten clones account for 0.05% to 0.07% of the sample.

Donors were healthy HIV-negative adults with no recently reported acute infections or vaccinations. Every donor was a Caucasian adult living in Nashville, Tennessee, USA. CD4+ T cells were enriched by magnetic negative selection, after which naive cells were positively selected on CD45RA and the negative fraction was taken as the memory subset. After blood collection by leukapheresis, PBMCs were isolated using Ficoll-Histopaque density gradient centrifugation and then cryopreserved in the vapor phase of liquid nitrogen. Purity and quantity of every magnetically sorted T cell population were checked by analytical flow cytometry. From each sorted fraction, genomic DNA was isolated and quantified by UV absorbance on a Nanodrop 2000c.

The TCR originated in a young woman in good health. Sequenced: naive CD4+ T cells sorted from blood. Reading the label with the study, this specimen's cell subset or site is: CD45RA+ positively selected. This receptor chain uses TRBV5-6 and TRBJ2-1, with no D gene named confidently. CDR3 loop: CASSLDRSYNEQFF. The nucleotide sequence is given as TGTGCCAGCAGCTTGGACCGGTCCTACAATGAGCAGTTCTTC.